The 22 T cell receptor beta chains below come from one sample, sequenced in a study of Graves' ophthalmopathy and Graves' hyperthyroidism. The authors amplified TCR beta CDR3 regions, and they did so from RNA transcripts for repertoire sequencing. An initial RT-PCR round employing HTBI primers preceded a second-round multiplex PCR. TCRdb ran MiXCR on the multiplex PCR reads and lists one entry per CDR3 protein. In the table there are 900,000 to 1,200,000 distinct CDR3 sequences, less than 45% of which are singletons. Sequenced sample: peripheral blood or thyroid tissue (not recorded which). These receptors came from an adult man with Graves' hyperthyroidism.

The rearrangement links TRBV7-9 to TRBJ1-1; 7 bases map to TRBD1. The CDR3 is 16 residues long. CDR1 SEHNR and CDR2 FQNEAQ come from the germline V gene (reference sequence). The V gene end was trimmed by 3 bases and the J gene end by 3 bases; junction bases not matched to a gene: 10. CDR3 residues: CASSFDRANRDTEAFF. DNA of the CDR3: TGTGCCAGCAGCTTCGACAGGGCGAACAGAGACACTGAAGCTTTCTTT.

This clonotype was found many times. The V and J genes are TRBV7-8 and TRBJ2-7; D may correspond to TRBD1 or TRBD2 (5 bases each). This CDR3 contains 16 residues. The germline gives CDR1 SGHVS, CDR2 FQNEAQ. V was shortened by 3 bases and J by 0 bases, with 15 bases between the two germline ends. CDR3 DNA: TGTGCCAGCAGCTTTGAGGGGCGGAGCCTCTCCTACGAGCAGTACTTC. Encoded protein: CASSFEGRSLSYEQYF.

This clonotype was detected a few times. A much more abundant neighbour one base away suggests this may be a read error. The chain combines TRBV7-2 with TRBJ1-5, with D tentatively TRBD1 (6 bases). Germline values: CDR1 SGHTA, CDR2 FQGNSA. The CDR3 extends over 13 amino acids. With 1 base removed from V and 7 bases from J, the gap between germline ends came to 8 bases. This CDR3 reads CASSLGTEQPQHF. CDR3 nucleotides: TGTGCCAGCAGCTTAGGGACAGAGCAGCCCCAGCATTTT. The full variable domain, rest sourced from reference TRBV7-2 and TRBJ1-5, is GAGVSQSPSNKVTEKGKDVELRCDPISGHTALYWYRQSLGQGLEFLIYFQGNSAPDKSGLPSDRFSAERTGGSVSTLTIQRTQQEDSAVYLCASSLGTEQPQHFGDGTRLSIL.

This rearrangement joins TRBV10-3 to TRBJ2-7; TRBD2 agrees at 13 bases. CDR1 ENHRY and CDR2 SYGVKD come from the germline V gene. The CDR3 is made up of 15 amino acids. Germline trimming cut 3 bases from V and 2 bases from J; bases unmatched to any gene: 1. The CDR3 loop reads CAISELAGGTYEQYF. The CDR3 DNA sequence: TGTGCCATCAGTGAACTAGCGGGAGGGACCTACGAGCAGTACTTC.

The chain is built from TRBV7-9 and TRBJ2-7; 10 positions agree with TRBD1. Losses at the gene ends were 5 bases for V and 6 bases for J; bases not matched to a gene: 10. Germline V gene sequence: CDR1 SEHNR, CDR2 FQNEAQ (reference sequence). The CDR3 has 15 amino acids. This chain's CDR3 is CASSLGGTGVFEQYF. The CDR3 DNA reads TGTGCCAGCAGCCTTGGCGGGACAGGGGTTTTCGAGCAGTACTTC.

This clonotype has just a few counts. This rearrangement joins TRBV5-1 to TRBJ1-4; D not resolved. CDR1 is SGHRS, CDR2 YFSETQ, per germline. The CDR3 is 15 residues long. Trimming took off 6 bases at V and 2 bases at J, with 14 bases between the two ends. This CDR3 is CASKRSGQTNEKLFF. CDR3 nucleotides: TGCGCCAGCAAACGGTCCGGGCAGACTAATGAAAAACTGTTTTTT. Complete variable domain (other parts from reference TRBV5-1 and TRBJ1-4): KAGVTQTPRYLIKTRGQQVTLSCSPISGHRSVSWYQQTPGQGLQFLFEYFSETQRNKGNFPGRFSGRQFSNSRSEMNVSTLELGDSALYLCASKRSGQTNEKLFFGSGTQLSVL.

This clonotype was seen at least ten times. The chain uses TRBV2 and TRBJ2-2; D not resolved. Trimming cost V 6 bases and J 6 bases, with 20 bases left between them. The germline V gene encodes CDR1 SNHLY and CDR2 FYNNEI. The CDR3 sequence is 16 residues long. The CDR3 here is CASSRTGVGRSGELFF. CDR3 in DNA: TGTGCCAGCAGCAGGACCGGCGTAGGGCGTTCCGGGGAGCTGTTTTTT.

This clonotype was picked up one time. The chain recombines TRBV11-2 with TRBJ1-5; 7 bases fit TRBD1. The CDR3 runs to 14 residues. The V gene's germline CDR1 is SGHAT and CDR2 FQNNGV. V shed 5 bases and J 4 bases; nucleotides not matched to a gene: 5. The CDR3 sequence: CASSIGTVNQPQHF. As DNA, the CDR3 is TGTGCCAGCAGCATCGGGACAGTTAATCAGCCCCAGCATTTT.

This clonotype appeared once. The germline gene is not matched at one end of the junction; a read error may be the cause. This chain links TRBV12-3 or TRBV12-4 with TRBJ1-1; D may be TRBD1 (5 bases). The CDR3 contains 18 residues. CDR3: CASGLVDFVGDLNTEAFF. The DNA of the CDR3 is TGTGCTAGTGGTTTGGTAGACTTTGTGGGGGACCTGAATACTGAAGCTTTCTTT.

This clonotype was detected only a few times. This may come from a read error, since a much larger clone is one base off. V is TRBV10-3 and J is TRBJ1-2; D might be TRBD1 (5 bases). Germline lookup yields CDR1 ENHRY and CDR2 SYGVKD. The V end lost 6 bases, the J end lost 4 bases, and 21 bases lay between the germline ends. The CDR3 has 16 residues. CDR3 nucleotides: TGTGCCATCAGCTTAGCGCCAGGGATTGGTGCCTATGGCTACACCTTC. Amino acid sequence: CAISLAPGIGAYGYTF.

This clonotype was detected ten times or more. The chain carries TRBV10-2 and TRBJ1-2, with 7 bases fitting TRBD1. The length of the CDR3 is 13 residues. Germline V lookup: CDR1 WSHSY, CDR2 SAAADI. The V and J ends lost 6 bases and 8 bases, in that order; junction bases with no gene match: 9. CDR3 DNA sequence: TGCGCCAGCAGGCAACAGGGGCCTGGGGGCTACACCTTC. This translates into CASRQQGPGGYTF.

This chain links TRBV11-2 with TRBJ2-5, with 9 bases identical to TRBD1. CDR3 length: 15 amino acids. V trimming: 5 bases; J trimming: 7 bases; junction bases outside the gene matches: 11. The germline V gene has CDR1 SGHAT and CDR2 FQNNGV. The CDR3 loop is CASSITGTGRGTQYF. Here the CDR3 DNA reads TGTGCCAGCAGCATTACCGGGACAGGGCGAGGGACCCAGTACTTC.

The rearrangement uses TRBV5-1 and TRBJ1-1; D possibly corresponds to TRBD1 (5 bases). V lost 0 bases and J 7 bases, leaving 16 bases between the germline ends. This CDR3 comprises 15 residues. Per the germline V gene, CDR1 is SGHRS and CDR2 is YFSETQ. In DNA form, the CDR3 reads TGCGCCAGCAGCTTGGCCTCCCAGGGAGATCTTGAAGCTTTCTTT. Translated: CASSLASQGDLEAFF.

This clonotype was seen at least ten times. The CDR3 is CSAEGQGNQPQHF. DNA of the CDR3: TGCAGTGCTGAGGGACAGGGCAATCAGCCCCAGCATTTT. This chain connects TRBV20-1 to TRBJ1-5; 8 bases agree with TRBD1. There are 13 residues in the CDR3. Germline V gives CDR1 DFQATT, CDR2 SNEGSKA (reference sequence). With 5 bases clipped from V and 2 bases from J, the junction kept 2 bases outside the gene matches.

The V gene is TRBV28, the J gene TRBJ2-6; possibly TRBD1 for D (6 bases). Per germline, CDR1 MDHEN and CDR2 SYDVKM. Trimming took off 2 bases at V and 0 bases at J, with 11 bases between the two ends. The CDR3 loop spans 17 amino acids. CDR3 nucleotides: TGTGCCAGCAGTTTACAGACAGGTCTCTCTGGGGCCAACGTCCTGACTTTC. It codes for CASSLQTGLSGANVLTF.

This clonotype has more than one count but fewer than ten. The DNA for the CDR3 is TGTGCCAGCAGCTTAGGTGGACTAGCGGAGGTTTTATGGGACACCGGGGAGCTGTTTTTT. Residues: CASSLGGLAEVLWDTGELFF. The chain carries TRBV7-6 and TRBJ2-2, with 10 bases lining up with TRBD2. V was pared by 1 base and J by 3 bases, with 14 bases of the junction left unmatched. Germline V gene data show CDR1 as SGHVS and CDR2 as FNYEAQ. This CDR3 has 20 amino acids.

The J gene is TRBJ1-2, the V gene TRBV25-1; D is unclear. The CDR3 covers 9 residues. Germline V CDR1 and CDR2: MGHDK, SYGVNS. In DNA form, the CDR3 reads TGTGACAGTCTCTATGGCTACACCTTC. Translated: CDSLYGYTF.

This clonotype has ten or more counts. The CDR3 DNA is TGTGCCAGCAGCTCGACCGGGGCTGCCCACGAGCAGTACTTC. Encoded protein: CASSSTGAAHEQYF. The gene calls are TRBV7-9 and TRBJ2-7; either TRBD1 or TRBD2 may supply D (5 bases each). Trimming pared 4 bases from V and 5 bases from J, leaving 15 bases between. The CDR3 loop spans 14 amino acids. CDR1 and CDR2 from the germline V gene are SEHNR and FQNEAQ (reference sequence).

The rearrangement links TRBV16 to TRBJ2-2; D ambiguous. V was trimmed by 0 bases and J by 8 bases, leaving 13 bases between them. In germline, CDR1 is KGHSY, CDR2 FQNENV. CDR3 size: 15 residues. CDR3 sequence reads: CASSQSSWTPGELFF. CDR3 nucleotide sequence: TGTGCCAGCAGCCAATCTTCCTGGACCCCAGGGGAGCTGTTTTTT.

As for this clonotype: One junction end does not reproduce the germline sequence, and a read error may be involved. This rearrangement joins TRBV6-5 to TRBJ1-6; D perhaps matches TRBD1 (5 bases). CDR1 and CDR2 (germline): MNHEY, SVGAGI. The CDR3 runs 14 residues. CDR3 in DNA: TGTGCCATCAGTGAGTTGAGGGGTGATTCACCCCTCCACTTT. It specifies CAISELRGDSPLHF.

This clonotype was counted at least ten times. The rearrangement uses TRBV7-2 and TRBJ2-7; D is undetermined. This CDR3 comprises 15 residues. The V and J ends lost 2 bases and 3 bases respectively, with 14 bases between them. Per the germline V gene, CDR1 is SGHTA and CDR2 is FQGNSA. DNA of the CDR3: TGTGCCAGCAGCTTAATGAGTGGGCCAGACTACGAGCAGTACTTC. This codes for CASSLMSGPDYEQYF. The full variable domain, rest sourced from reference TRBV7-2 and TRBJ2-7, is GAGVSQSPSNKVTEKGKDVELRCDPISGHTALYWYRQSLGQGLEFLIYFQGNSAPDKSGLPSDRFSAERTGGSVSTLTIQRTQQEDSAVYLCASSLMSGPDYEQYFGPGTRLTVT.

This rearrangement joins TRBV10-3 to TRBJ2-2; 12 bases agree with TRBD1. With V trimmed by 8 bases and J by 4 bases, 5 bases remained unmatched. The CDR3 length is 15 residues. CDR1 and CDR2 (germline): ENHRY, SYGVKD. CDR3 DNA: TGTGCCATCGCCGGGACAGGGGGCCGCACCGGGGAGCTGTTTTTT. Translating gives CAIAGTGGRTGELFF.